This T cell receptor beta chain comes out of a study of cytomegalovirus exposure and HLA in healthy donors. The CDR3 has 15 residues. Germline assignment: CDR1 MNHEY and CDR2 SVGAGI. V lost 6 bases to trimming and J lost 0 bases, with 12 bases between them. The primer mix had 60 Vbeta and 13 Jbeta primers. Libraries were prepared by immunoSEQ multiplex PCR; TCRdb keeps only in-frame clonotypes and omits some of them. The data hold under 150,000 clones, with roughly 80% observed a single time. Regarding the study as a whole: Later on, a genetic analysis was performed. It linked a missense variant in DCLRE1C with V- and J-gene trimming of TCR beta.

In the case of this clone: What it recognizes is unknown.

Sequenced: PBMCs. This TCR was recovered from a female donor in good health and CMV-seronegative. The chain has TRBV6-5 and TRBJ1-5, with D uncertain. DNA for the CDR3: TGTGCCAGCAGCCCAGGAGGATATAGCAATCAGCCCCAGCATTTT. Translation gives CASSPGGYSNQPQHF.